Sequencing of this T cell receptor beta chain was carried out in a study of blood T cell repertoires in COVID-19 (TCRdb year 2020). Looking at the study overall: Samples from collaborators originated in the United States, Italy and Spain and spanned both the acute and convalescent phases of COVID-19. The material from the prospective study consisted of cDNA or gDNA derived from T cells, B-cell-depleted T cells, or PBMCs. Deeply sampled blood TCRbeta repertoires from subjects exposed to, actively infected with, or recovered from COVID-19 were included in the dataset. A freely available public database, intended as a resource for researchers studying the immune response to SARS-CoV-2, is where the repertoires were released. Samples were obtained from the ongoing ImmuneRACE study (first 160 participants) and from about 1,300 subjects provided by 6 global collaborators. Nearly every sample came with metadata listing a de-identified subject ID, COVID-19 status, age in years and sex. Where HLA class I and class II types were available, the types were taken from metadata supplied by the sample provider, not from assay-based typing.

Collaborating institutions collected whole blood in K2EDTA tubes following their own protocols. For TCRbeta analysis, collaborators shipped samples in one of three forms: frozen whole blood, isolated PBMCs, or DNA extracted from either of those sample types. CDR1 is given as SGHTA and CDR2 as FQGTGA, both from the germline V gene. V has 5 bases trimmed and J has 7 bases trimmed; junction bases matching no gene number 7. The CDR3 starts with the cysteine, ends with the phenylalanine, and has 14 residues. Just the 42-base CDR3 DNA is kept, in frame starting at base 1. TCRbeta CDR3 regions were amplified from genomic DNA by means of the immunoSEQ Assay, a bias-controlled multiplex PCR. The study's own analysis went as follows. Nucleated cell counts per sample were estimated from amplification of reference gene primers within the assay. To quantify the absolute abundance of each unique TCRbeta CDR3 rearrangement, sequence reads were collapsed and filtered. Productive Simpson clonality was computed per sample as the square root of Simpson's diversity index over productive rearrangements. The table comes from immuneACCESS by way of TCRdb, which keeps in-frame sequences with V and J called. Part of the clones is missing from these tables; in studies checked, under half for an unresolved V gene and the rest for unknown reasons. The D gene and trimming were derived from the DNA, and the V and J assignments and clone size from that table. Within this sample are around 55,000 clones, with 88% of them counted one time only. The top ten clonotypes cover about 8.5% of the sample.

In this sample, this clone turned up once. The clone's antigen remains unknown. Qualities for individual bases were not recorded, and no much larger clone is one base off. What the study reported, not specific to this receptor: Clinical and demographic metadata were provided uncurated, with the amount varying by source and participant.

The chain is made from TRBV7-3 and TRBJ2-1, with TRBD2 matching 8 junction bases. The sequence was collected from a man aged 55 to 70 with active COVID-19. The sequenced sample was peripheral blood. The nucleotide sequence is TGTGCCAGCAGCCCCGGGAGGGCCGGGAATGAGCAGTTCTTC. Translation gives CASSPGRAGNEQFF.